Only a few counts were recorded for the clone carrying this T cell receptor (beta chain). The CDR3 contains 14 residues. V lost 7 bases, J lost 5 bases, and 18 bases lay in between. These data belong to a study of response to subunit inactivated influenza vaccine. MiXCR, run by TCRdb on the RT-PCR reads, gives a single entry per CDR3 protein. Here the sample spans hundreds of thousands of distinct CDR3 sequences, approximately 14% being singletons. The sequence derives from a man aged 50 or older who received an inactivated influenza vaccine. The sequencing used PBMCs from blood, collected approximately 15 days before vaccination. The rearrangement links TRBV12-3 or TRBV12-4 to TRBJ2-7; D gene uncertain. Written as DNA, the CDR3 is TGTGCCAGCACTTTTAGGTCTAGGGTTCACGAGCAGTACTTC. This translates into CASTFRSRVHEQYF.